This paragraph reports one T cell receptor (beta chain). The antigen it binds to is not known. One base away there is no much larger clone; base qualities are not given. These data originate in a study of blood T cell repertoires in COVID-19 (dated by TCRdb to the early 2020s). Notes on the research overall: Samples covering the acute and convalescent phases of COVID-19 were provided by collaborators in the United States, Italy and Spain. The repertoires were made available in a free public database intended to serve as a resource for research on the immune response to SARS-CoV-2. Subjects who had been exposed to COVID-19, were actively infected with it, or had recovered from it provided the deeply sampled blood TCRbeta repertoires that made up the dataset. Where available, HLA class I and class II types were obtained from metadata supplied by the sample provider rather than from assay-based typing. Sample metadata almost always included a de-identified subject ID, COVID-19 status, age in years and sex. Samples were obtained from the ongoing ImmuneRACE study (first 160 participants) and from over 1,000 subjects provided by 6 global collaborators. The prospective study material was composed of cDNA or gDNA derived from T cells, B-cell-depleted T cells, or PBMCs. The investigation overall reported the following: The quantity of clinical and demographic metadata differed by source and by participant and was supplied without curation.

TCRbeta CDR3 regions were amplified from genomic DNA using the immunoSEQ Assay, a bias-controlled multiplex PCR. On the authors' methods: Within the assay, amplification of reference gene primers was used to estimate how many nucleated cells each sample contained. To quantify the absolute abundance of each unique TCRbeta CDR3 rearrangement, sequence reads were collapsed and filtered. For each sample, productive Simpson clonality was calculated as the square root of Simpson's diversity index across productive rearrangements. TCRdb re-hosts the immuneACCESS table, in-frame sequences only. Its copies lack some clones; in the studies checked, an unresolved V gene accounts for under half of them, and the cause for the rest is not known. V and J calls and clone size are as listed in that table; D and trimming were resolved from the DNA. Within this sample are roughly 280,000 clones, with 85% to 90% of them counted one time only. The ten largest clones represent 2% to 2.5% of the sample.

In the prospective study, participants were 18 to 89 years old, resided in 25 or so geographic areas of the United States, and were enrolled through a virtual design. Cohort assignment in the prospective study relied on participant-reported clinical history from a screening survey and a study questionnaire. Recovered participants in ImmuneRACE Cohort 3 were defined by two consecutive negative NP/OP PCR tests, clearance by a healthcare professional, or resolution of symptoms. In the prospective study, mobile phlebotomists collected whole blood, serum and a nasopharyngeal or oropharyngeal swab from each participant. Over an approximately two-month period, participants in the prospective study had the option of providing additional blood draws and questionnaires. Before DNA extraction, prospective study blood samples were shipped either frozen or at room temperature. CDR1 and CDR2 were assigned from the germline V gene as SNHLY and FYNNEI. From V the trimming removes 6 bases and from J it removes 8 bases, while the gene matches leave 8 bases of the junction unaccounted for. The CDR3 covers 15 residues, taking in both the cysteine and the phenylalanine. The retained sequence is limited to the CDR3, 45 bases, with the frame set at the first base.

This receptor chain uses TRBV2 and TRBJ1-6; TRBD1 lines up with 9 middle nucleotides. This clonotype was sampled from a woman younger than 35 who had recovered from COVID-19. Sequenced material: PBMCs or T cells enriched from blood (not recorded which). The CDR3 region: CASRRTGGRDSPLHF. The nucleotide sequence reads as follows: TGTGCCAGCAGGCGAACAGGGGGCAGGGATTCACCCCTCCACTTT.